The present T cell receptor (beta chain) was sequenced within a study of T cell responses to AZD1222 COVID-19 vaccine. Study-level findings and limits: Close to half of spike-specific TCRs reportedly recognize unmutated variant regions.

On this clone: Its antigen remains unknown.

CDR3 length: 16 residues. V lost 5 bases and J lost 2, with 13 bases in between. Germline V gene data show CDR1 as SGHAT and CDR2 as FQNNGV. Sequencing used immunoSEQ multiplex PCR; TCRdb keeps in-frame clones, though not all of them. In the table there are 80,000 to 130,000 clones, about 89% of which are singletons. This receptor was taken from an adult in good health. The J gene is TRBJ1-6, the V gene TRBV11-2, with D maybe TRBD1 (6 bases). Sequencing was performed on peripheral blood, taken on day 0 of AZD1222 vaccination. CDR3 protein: CASSPYGGTYNSPLHF. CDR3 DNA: TGTGCCAGCAGCCCATATGGGGGCACCTATAATTCACCCCTCCACTTT.